The source of this TCR beta chain is a study of OX40 agonist ivuxolimab in advanced cancers. Overall study findings and caveats: Average numbers of expanded clones were greater in CD8+ T cells than in CD4+.

The repertoire was sequenced with immunoSEQ multiplex PCR; TCRdb's copy has only in-frame clones and lacks some. This table holds 45,000 to 60,000 clones, 70% to 90% found once. As for this clone: Antigen specificity is unknown.

The CDR3 consists of 14 residues. CDR1 SGDLS and CDR2 YYNGEE come from the germline V gene. Trimming removed 3 bases at V and 5 bases at J, with 14 bases between. The sample here was CD4+ or CD8+ T cells sorted from blood, taken in a trial of the OX40 agonist ivuxolimab. This chain joins TRBV9 and TRBJ1-2; a possible D gene is TRBD1 (6 bases). The TCR originated in an adult with an advanced solid tumor such as melanoma, head and neck, liver or kidney cancer. The CDR3: CASSGGNRVYGYTF. The CDR3 DNA is TGTGCCAGCAGCGGGGGGAACAGGGTTTATGGCTACACCTTC.